A selection of T cell receptor beta chains follows, all from one sample in a study of STAT5B mutations in CD4+ large granular lymphocyte leukemia. The table came from immunoSEQ multiplex PCR; TCRdb's copy has only in-frame clones and leaves some out. Of several thousand clones listed, approximately 80% were seen once; the top ten hold around 71%. Material: PBMCs. All receptors come from a woman between 55 and 75 years old with CD4+ T-cell large granular lymphocyte leukemia. The CDR3 runs from the conserved cysteine through the conserved F or W. Clone size, where shown, is once, few, many, or a class for clones that have expanded.

size	V	CDR3
NA	TRBV10-3	CAIRTPTGKSYNEQFF
NA	TRBV27	CASSLSRGGNTEAFF
NA	TRBV2	CASSEALWTMNTEAFF
NA	TRBV10-3	CAIKGGTGLTGELFF
NA	TRBV27	CASSWRGVTEAFF
NA	TRBV19	CASSVLAGGPPEETQYF
NA	TRBV5-1	CASSLTPLSYSGGGTDTQYF
NA	TRBV7-2	CASSGIGLAGGYEQYF
NA	TRBV21-1	CASSAWLKEMGAGYF
NA	TRBV10-2	CASSEWGEQPQHF
NA	TRBV28	CASSLGEAGGSIYEQYF
NA	TRBV27	CASLAGNEQFF
NA	TRBV6-5	CASSSRDTGNTIYF
NA	TRBV19	CASSKGSGELFF
NA	TRBV20-1	CSAQGNTEAFF
NA	TRBV14	CASSQDGGSNQPQHF
NA	TRBV7-9	CASSPPGPGTIHF
few	TRBV2	CASSEEGTGVQPQHF
once	TRBV30	CAWSVSFANGYTF
NA	TRBV29-1	CSVENRGKRGYTF
NA	TRBV28	CASSVPGQGNEKLFF
NA	TRBV19	CASSNEPSGGAYEQFF
NA	TRBV5-5	CASSSPGRGEQYF
NA	TRBV2	CASSGEAGGHEQYF
once	TRBV28	CASSRRGQTYEQYF
NA	TRBV7-2	CASSLAGQRAFF
NA	TRBV7-2	CASSLWRESLFF